The 2 T cell receptor beta chains below were found in one sample sequenced in a study of OX40 agonist ivuxolimab in advanced cancers. TCRdb's copy holds only in-frame clones and misses some; the assay was immunoSEQ multiplex PCR. The sample lists some 73,000 clones, around 89% occurring once. The sample here was CD4+ or CD8+ T cells sorted from blood, taken in a trial of the OX40 agonist ivuxolimab. The receptors originated from an adult with an advanced solid tumor such as melanoma, head and neck, liver or kidney cancer.

The chain carries TRBV4-2 and TRBJ1-2; 7 nucleotides match TRBD1. Germline V lookup: CDR1 LGHNA, CDR2 YNFKEQ. The CDR3 runs to 16 residues. V lost 1 base to trimming and J lost 4 bases; unmatched junction nucleotides: 9. As DNA, the CDR3 is TGTGCCAGCAGCCAAGCATCGGGGACAGCGAGCTATGGCTACACCTTC. It is translated as CASSQASGTASYGYTF.

V and J are TRBV19 and TRBJ2-1; 8 nucleotides agree with TRBD2. CDR1 is LNHDA, CDR2 SQIVND, per germline (reference sequence). J was trimmed by 7 bases and V by 3 bases; bases with no gene match: 8. The length of the CDR3 is 15 residues. Written as DNA, the CDR3 is TGTGCCAGTAGTATCATAAGCGGGAGTGGGAATGAGCAGTTCTTC. This codes for CASSIISGSGNEQFF.